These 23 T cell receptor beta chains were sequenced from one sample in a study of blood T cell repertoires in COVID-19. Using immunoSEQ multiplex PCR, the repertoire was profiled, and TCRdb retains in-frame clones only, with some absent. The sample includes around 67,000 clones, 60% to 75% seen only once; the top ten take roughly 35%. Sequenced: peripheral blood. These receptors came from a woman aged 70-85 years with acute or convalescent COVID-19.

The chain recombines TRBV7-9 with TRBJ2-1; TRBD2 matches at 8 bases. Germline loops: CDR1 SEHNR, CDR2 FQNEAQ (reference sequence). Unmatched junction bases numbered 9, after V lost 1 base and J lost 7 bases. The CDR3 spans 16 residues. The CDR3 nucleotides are TGTGCCAGCAGCTTAGAGGCCGGGGGGGCCAGGAATGAGCAGTTCTTC. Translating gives CASSLEAGGARNEQFF.

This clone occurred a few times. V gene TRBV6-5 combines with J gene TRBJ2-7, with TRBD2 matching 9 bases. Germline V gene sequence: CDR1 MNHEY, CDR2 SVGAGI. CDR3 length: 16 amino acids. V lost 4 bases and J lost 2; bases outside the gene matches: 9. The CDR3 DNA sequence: TGTGCCAGCAGTTGGCGGGGGGGGGCGGGAACCTACGAGCAGTACTTC. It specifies CASSWRGGAGTYEQYF.

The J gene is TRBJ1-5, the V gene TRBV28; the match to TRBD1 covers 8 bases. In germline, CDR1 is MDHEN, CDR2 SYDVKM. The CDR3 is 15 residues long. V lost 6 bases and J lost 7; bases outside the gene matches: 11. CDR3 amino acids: CASSSAGQGGQPQHF. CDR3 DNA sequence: TGTGCCAGCAGCTCCGCCGGACAGGGTGGCCAGCCCCAGCATTTT. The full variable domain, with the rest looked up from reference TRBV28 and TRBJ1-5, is DVKVTQSSRYLVKRTGEKVFLECVQDMDHENMFWYRQDPGLGLRLIYFSYDVKMKEKGDIPEGYSVSREKKERFSLILESASTNQTSMYLCASSSAGQGGQPQHFGDGTRLSIL.

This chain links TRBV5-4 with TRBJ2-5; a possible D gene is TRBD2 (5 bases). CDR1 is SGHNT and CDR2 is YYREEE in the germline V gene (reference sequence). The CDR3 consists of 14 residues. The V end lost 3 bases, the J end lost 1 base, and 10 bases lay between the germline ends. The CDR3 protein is CASSSKRFQETQYF. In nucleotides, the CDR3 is TGTGCCAGCAGCTCGAAGCGGTTCCAAGAGACCCAGTACTTC.

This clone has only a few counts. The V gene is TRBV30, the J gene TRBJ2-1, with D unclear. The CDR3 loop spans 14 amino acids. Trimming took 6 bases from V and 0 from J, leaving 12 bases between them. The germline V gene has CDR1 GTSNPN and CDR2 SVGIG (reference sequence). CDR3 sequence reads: CACLWRSSYNEQFF. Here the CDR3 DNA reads TGTGCCTGCCTTTGGCGGAGCTCCTACAATGAGCAGTTCTTC.

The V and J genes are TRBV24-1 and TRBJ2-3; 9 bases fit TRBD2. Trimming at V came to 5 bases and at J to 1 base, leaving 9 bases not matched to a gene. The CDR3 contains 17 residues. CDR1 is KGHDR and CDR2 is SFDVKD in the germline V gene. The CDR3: CATSAPGTSIGTDTQYF. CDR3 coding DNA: TGTGCCACCAGTGCCCCCGGGACTAGCATTGGCACAGATACGCAGTATTTT.

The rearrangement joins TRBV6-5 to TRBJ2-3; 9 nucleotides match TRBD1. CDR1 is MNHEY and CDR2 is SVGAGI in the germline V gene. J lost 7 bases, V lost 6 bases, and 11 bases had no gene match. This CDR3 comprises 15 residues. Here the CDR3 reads CASRGTGRARHTQYF. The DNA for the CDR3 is TGTGCCAGCAGGGGGACAGGGCGTGCACGACATACGCAGTATTTT.

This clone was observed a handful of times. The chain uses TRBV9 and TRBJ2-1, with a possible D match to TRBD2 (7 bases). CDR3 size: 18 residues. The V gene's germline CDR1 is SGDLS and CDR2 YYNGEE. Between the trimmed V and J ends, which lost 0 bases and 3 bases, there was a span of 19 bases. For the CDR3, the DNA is TGTGCCAGCAGCGTAGCATCAGGGGCGGGAGTGGGCTACAATGAGCAGTTCTTC. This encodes CASSVASGAGVGYNEQFF.

DNA for the CDR3: TGTGCCAGCAGCCAGGGACAGGGAGGGTTGGACACTGAAGCTTTCTTT. Translating it yields CASSQGQGGLDTEAFF. The chain employs TRBV3-1 (or the pseudogene TRBV3-2) and TRBJ1-1; 9 nucleotides match TRBD1. Germline V gene sequence: CDR1 LGHDT, CDR2 YNNKEL (reference sequence). This CDR3 contains 16 residues. V was clipped by 3 bases and J by 3 bases; unmatched bases: 8.

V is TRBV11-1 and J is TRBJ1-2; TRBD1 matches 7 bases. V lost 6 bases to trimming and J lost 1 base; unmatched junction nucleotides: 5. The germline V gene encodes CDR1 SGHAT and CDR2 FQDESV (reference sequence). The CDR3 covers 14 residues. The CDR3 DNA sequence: TGTGCCAGCAGTCGTACAGGGGTTAACTATGGCTACACCTTC. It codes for CASSRTGVNYGYTF.

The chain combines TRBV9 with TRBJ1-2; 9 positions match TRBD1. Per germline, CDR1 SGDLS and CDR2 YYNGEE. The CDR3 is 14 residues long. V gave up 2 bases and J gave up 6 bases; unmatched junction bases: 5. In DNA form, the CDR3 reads TGTGCCAGCAGCGTTCCGGGACAGGGAGATGGCTACACCTTC. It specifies CASSVPGQGDGYTF.

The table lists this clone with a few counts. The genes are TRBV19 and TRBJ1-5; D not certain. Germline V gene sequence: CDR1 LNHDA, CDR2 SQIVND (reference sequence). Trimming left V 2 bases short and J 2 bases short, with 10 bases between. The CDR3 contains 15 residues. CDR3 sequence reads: CASSITHSGNQPQHF. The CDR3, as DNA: TGTGCCAGTAGTATAACCCATTCGGGCAATCAGCCCCAGCATTTT. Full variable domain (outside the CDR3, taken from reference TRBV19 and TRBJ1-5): DGGITQSPKYLFRKEGQNVTLSCEQNLNHDAMYWYRQDPGQGLRLIYYSQIVNDFQKGDIAEGYSVSREKKESFPLTVTSAQKNPTAFYLCASSITHSGNQPQHFGDGTRLSIL.

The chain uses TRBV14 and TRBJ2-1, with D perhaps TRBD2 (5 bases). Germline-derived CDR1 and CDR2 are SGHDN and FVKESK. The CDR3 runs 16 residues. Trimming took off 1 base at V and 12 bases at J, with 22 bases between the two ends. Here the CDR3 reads CASSQASGLAPWRQFF. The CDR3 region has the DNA TGTGCCAGCAGCCAAGCCTCCGGACTGGCGCCTTGGAGGCAGTTCTTC.

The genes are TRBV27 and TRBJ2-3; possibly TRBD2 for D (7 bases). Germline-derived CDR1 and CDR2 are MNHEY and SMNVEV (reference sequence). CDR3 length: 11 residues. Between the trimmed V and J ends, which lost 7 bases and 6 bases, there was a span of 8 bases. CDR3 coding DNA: TGTGCCAGCAAGGGGGGGGATACGCAGTATTTT. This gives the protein CASKGGDTQYF.

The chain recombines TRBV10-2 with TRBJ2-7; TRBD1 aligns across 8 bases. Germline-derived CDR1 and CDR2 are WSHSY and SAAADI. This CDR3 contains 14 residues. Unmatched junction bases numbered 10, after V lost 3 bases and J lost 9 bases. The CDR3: CASSEQGVYSGQYF. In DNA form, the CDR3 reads TGCGCCAGCAGTGAACAGGGGGTCTATTCAGGGCAGTACTTC.

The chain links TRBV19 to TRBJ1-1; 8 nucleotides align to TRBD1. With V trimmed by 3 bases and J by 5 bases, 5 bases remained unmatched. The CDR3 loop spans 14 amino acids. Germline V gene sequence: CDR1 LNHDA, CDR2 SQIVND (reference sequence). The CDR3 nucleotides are TGTGCCAGTAGTATCCGTACAGGGGGGACTGAAGCTTTCTTT. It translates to CASSIRTGGTEAFF.

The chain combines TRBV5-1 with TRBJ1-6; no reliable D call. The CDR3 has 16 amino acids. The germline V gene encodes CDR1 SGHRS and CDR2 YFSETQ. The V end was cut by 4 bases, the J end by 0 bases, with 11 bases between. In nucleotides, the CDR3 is TGCGCCAGCAGCGAAGGTTCTAGCTCCTATAATTCACCCCTCCACTTT. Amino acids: CASSEGSSSYNSPLHF.

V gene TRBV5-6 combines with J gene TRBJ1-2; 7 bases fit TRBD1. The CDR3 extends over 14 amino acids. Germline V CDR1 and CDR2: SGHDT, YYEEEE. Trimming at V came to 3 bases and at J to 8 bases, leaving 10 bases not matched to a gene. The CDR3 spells CASSYDRAAGGYTF. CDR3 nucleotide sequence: TGTGCCAGCAGCTACGACAGGGCTGCGGGCGGCTACACCTTC.

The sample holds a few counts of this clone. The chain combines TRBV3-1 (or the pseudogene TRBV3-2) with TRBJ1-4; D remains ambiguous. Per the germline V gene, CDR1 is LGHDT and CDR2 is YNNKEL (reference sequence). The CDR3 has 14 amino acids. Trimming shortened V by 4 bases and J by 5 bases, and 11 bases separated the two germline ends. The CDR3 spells CASSPWRENEKLFF. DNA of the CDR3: TGTGCCAGCAGCCCTTGGAGGGAAAATGAAAAACTGTTTTTT.

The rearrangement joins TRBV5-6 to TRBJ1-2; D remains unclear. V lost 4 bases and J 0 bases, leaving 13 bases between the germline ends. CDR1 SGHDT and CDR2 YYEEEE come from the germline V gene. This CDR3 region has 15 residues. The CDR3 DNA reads TGTGCCAGCAGCCCCCTCGGGGAACCTAACTATGGCTACACCTTC. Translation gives CASSPLGEPNYGYTF. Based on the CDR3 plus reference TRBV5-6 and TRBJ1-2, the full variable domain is DAGVTQSPTHLIKTRGQQVTLRCSPKSGHDTVSWYQQALGQGPQFIFQYYEEEERQRGNFPDRFSGHQFPNYSSELNVNALLLGDSALYLCASSPLGEPNYGYTFGSGTRLTVV.

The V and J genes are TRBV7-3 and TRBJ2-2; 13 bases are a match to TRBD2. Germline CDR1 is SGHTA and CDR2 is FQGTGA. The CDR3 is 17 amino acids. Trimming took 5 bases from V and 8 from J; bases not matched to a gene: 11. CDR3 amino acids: CASSPNGLAGERGELFF. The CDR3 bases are TGTGCCAGCAGCCCGAACGGACTAGCGGGAGAGCGTGGGGAGCTGTTTTTT.

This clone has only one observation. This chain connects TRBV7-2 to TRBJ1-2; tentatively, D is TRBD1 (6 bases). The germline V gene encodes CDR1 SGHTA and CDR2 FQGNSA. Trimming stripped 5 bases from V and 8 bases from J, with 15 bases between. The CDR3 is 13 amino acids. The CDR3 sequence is CASSLGQSFGYTF. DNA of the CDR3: TGTGCCAGCAGCCTCGGACAGAGTTTCGGCTACACCTTC.

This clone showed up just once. The CDR3 is CASSRGPGTQYF. The CDR3 DNA sequence: TGTGCCAGCAGTAGGGGGCCGGGGACCCAGTACTTC. The chain joins TRBV27 to TRBJ2-5; 7 nucleotides match TRBD1. CDR3 length: 12 residues. Germline CDR1 is MNHEY and CDR2 is SMNVEV (reference sequence). The junction had 4 bases not matched to a gene; V was cut back by 5 bases and J by 7 bases.